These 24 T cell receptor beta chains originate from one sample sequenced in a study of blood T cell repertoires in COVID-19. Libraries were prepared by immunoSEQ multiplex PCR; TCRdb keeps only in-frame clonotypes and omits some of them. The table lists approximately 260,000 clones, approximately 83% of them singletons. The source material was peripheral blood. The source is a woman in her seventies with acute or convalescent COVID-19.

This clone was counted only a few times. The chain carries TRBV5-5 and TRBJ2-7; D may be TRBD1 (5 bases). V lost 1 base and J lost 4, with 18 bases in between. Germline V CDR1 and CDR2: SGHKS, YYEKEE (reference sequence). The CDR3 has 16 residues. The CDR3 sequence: CASSLPPPGRWYEQYF. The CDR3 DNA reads TGTGCCAGCAGCTTGCCGCCTCCAGGGCGTTGGTACGAGCAGTACTTC.

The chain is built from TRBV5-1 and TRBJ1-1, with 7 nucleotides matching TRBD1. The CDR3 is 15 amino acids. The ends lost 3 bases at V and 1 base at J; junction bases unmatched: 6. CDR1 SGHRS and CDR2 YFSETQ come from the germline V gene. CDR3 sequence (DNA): TGCGCCAGCAGCTCGGGGACAGTAGAGAACACTGAAGCTTTCTTT. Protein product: CASSSGTVENTEAFF. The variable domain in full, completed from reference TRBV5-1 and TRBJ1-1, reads KAGVTQTPRYLIKTRGQQVTLSCSPISGHRSVSWYQQTPGQGLQFLFEYFSETQRNKGNFPGRFSGRQFSNSRSEMNVSTLELGDSALYLCASSSGTVENTEAFFGQGTRLTVV.

The chain's CDR3 is CASSQGGRNKAFF. CDR3 sequence (DNA): TGTGCCAGCAGCCAAGGAGGCCGGAATAAAGCTTTCTTT. V gene TRBV14 combines with J gene TRBJ1-1; no clear D. From germline, CDR1 is SGHDN and CDR2 FVKESK. Trimming removed 1 base at V and 9 bases at J, with 12 bases between. This CDR3 is built from 13 residues.

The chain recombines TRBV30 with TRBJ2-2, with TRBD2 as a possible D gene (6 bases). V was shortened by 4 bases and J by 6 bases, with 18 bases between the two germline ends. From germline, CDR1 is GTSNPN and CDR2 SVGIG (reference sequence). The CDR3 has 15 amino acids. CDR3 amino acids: CAWTRGTDRPGELFF. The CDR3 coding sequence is TGTGCCTGGACCCGCGGGACGGACCGTCCCGGGGAGCTGTTTTTT.

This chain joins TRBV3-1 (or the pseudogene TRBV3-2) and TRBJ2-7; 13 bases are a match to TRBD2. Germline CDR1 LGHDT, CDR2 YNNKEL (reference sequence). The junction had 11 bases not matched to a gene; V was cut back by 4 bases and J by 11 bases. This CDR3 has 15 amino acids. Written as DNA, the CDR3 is TGTGCCAGCAGCCTCGTGACTAGCGGGGGGCCGAGGAAGTACTTC. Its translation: CASSLVTSGGPRKYF.

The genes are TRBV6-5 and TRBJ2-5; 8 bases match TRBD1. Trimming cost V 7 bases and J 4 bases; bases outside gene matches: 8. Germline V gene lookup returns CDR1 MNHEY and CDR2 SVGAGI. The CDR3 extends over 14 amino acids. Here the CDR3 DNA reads TGTGCCAGCACCGAGTCAGGGGGCCCAGAGACCCAGTACTTC. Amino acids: CASTESGGPETQYF.

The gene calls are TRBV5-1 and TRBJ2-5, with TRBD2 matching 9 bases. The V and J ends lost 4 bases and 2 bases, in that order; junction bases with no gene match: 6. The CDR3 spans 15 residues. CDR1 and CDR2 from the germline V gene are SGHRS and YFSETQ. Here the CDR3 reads CASSILAGIQETQYF. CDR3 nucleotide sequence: TGCGCCAGCAGCATACTAGCGGGCATACAAGAGACCCAGTACTTC. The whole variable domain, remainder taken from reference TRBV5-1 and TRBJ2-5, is KAGVTQTPRYLIKTRGQQVTLSCSPISGHRSVSWYQQTPGQGLQFLFEYFSETQRNKGNFPGRFSGRQFSNSRSEMNVSTLELGDSALYLCASSILAGIQETQYFGPGTRLLVL.

CDR3 bases: TGCGCCAGCAGCCAAGGGACAGTCTCTGGAAACACCATATATTTT. Encoded protein: CASSQGTVSGNTIYF. The J gene is TRBJ1-3, the V gene TRBV4-1, with D possibly being TRBD1 (6 bases). Trimming cost V 1 base and J 0 bases, with 7 bases left between them. The CDR3 is 15 residues long. Looked up from germline, CDR1 is MGHRA and CDR2 is YSYEKL.

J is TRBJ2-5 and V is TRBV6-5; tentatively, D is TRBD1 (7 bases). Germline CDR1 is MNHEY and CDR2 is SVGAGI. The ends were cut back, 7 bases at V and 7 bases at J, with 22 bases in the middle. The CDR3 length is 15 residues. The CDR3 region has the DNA TGTGCCAGCACTATGAAAAGACAGGGAGGCGGGACCCAGTACTTC. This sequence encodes CASTMKRQGGGTQYF.

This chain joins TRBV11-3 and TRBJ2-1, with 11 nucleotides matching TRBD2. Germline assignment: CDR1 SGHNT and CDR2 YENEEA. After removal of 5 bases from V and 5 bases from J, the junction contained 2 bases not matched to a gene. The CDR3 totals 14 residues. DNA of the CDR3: TGTGCCAGCAGCCTGGGACTAGCGGACAATGAGCAGTTCTTC. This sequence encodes CASSLGLADNEQFF.

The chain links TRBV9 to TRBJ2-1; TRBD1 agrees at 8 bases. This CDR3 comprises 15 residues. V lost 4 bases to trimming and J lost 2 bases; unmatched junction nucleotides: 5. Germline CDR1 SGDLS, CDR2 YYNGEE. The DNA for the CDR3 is TGTGCCAGCAGCCAGGGGGCACTTCCCTACAATGAGCAGTTCTTC. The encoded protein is CASSQGALPYNEQFF.

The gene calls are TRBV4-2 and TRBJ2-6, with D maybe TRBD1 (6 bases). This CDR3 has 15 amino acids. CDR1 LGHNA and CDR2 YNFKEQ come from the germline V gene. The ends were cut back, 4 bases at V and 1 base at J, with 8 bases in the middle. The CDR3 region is CASSPRGSGANVLTF. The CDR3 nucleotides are TGTGCCAGCAGCCCAAGGGGGTCTGGGGCCAACGTCCTGACTTTC.

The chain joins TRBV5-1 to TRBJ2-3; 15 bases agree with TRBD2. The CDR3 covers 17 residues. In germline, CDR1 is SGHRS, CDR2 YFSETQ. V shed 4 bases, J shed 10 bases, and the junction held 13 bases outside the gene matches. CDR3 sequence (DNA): TGCGCCAGCAGCCCGGGACTAGCGGGAGGACCTCCGGGTGCGCAGTATTTT. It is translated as CASSPGLAGGPPGAQYF.

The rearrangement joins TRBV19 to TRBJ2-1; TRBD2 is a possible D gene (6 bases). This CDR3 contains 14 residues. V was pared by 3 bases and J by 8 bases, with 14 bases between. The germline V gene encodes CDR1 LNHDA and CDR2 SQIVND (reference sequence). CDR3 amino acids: CASSIPGSLDEQFF. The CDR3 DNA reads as TGTGCCAGTAGTATCCCCGGGAGTTTGGATGAGCAGTTCTTC.

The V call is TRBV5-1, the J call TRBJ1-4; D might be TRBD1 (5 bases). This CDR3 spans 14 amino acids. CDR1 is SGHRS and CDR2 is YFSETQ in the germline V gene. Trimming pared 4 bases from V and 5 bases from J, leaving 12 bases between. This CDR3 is CASSQTAGNEKLFF. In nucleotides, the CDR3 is TGCGCCAGCAGCCAGACAGCCGGGAATGAAAAACTGTTTTTT.

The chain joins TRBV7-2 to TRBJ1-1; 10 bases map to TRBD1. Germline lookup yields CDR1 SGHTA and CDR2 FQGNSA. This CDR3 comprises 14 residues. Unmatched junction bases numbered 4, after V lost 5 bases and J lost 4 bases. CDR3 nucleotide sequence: TGTGCCAGCAGCCGGACAGGGGGGTCCACTGAAGCTTTCTTT. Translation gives CASSRTGGSTEAFF.

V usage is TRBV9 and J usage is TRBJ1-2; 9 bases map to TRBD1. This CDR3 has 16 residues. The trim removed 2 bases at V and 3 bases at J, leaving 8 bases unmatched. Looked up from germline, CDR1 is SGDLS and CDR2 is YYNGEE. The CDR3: CASSVGRDRVDYGYTF. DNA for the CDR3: TGTGCCAGCAGCGTCGGAAGGGACAGGGTCGACTATGGCTACACCTTC.

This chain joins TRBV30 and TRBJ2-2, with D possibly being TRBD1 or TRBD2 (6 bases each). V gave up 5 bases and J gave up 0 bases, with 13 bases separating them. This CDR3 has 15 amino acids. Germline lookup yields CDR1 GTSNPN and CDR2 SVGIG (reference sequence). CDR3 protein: CAWGGQFANTGELFF. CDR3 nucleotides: TGTGCCTGGGGGGGGCAGTTCGCGAACACCGGGGAGCTGTTTTTT.

The CDR3 is CATTRVLHIRDGYTF. CDR3 DNA sequence: TGTGCCACCACCCGTGTGCTACATATCAGGGATGGCTACACCTTC. The chain links TRBV24-1 to TRBJ1-2; D perhaps matches TRBD1 (5 bases). Germline V lookup: CDR1 KGHDR, CDR2 SFDVKD. The ends were cut back, 8 bases at V and 6 bases at J, with 21 bases in the middle. The CDR3 consists of 15 residues.

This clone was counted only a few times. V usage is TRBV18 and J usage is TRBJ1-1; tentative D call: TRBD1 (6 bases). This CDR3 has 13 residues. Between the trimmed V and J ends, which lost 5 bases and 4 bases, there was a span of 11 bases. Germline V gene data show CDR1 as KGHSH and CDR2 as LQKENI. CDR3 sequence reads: CASSAQGSTEAFF. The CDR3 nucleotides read TGTGCCAGCTCAGCCCAGGGGAGCACTGAAGCTTTCTTT.

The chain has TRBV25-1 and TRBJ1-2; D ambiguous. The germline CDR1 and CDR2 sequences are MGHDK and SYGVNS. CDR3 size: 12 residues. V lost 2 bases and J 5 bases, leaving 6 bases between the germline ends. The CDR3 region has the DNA TGTGCCAGCAGTGAACAGAATTATGGCTACACCTTC. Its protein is CASSEQNYGYTF.

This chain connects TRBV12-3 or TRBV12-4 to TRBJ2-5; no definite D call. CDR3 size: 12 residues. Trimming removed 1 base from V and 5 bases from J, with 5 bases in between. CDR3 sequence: CASSLDRETQYF. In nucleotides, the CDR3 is TGTGCCAGCAGTTTAGACCGGGAGACCCAGTACTTC.

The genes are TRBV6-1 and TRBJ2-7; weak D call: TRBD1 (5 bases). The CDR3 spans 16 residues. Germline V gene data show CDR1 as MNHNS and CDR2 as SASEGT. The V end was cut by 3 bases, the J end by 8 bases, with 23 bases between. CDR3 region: CASSEIPRIRVRKQYF. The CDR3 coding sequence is TGTGCCAGCAGTGAGATCCCGCGAATCAGGGTACGAAAGCAGTACTTC.

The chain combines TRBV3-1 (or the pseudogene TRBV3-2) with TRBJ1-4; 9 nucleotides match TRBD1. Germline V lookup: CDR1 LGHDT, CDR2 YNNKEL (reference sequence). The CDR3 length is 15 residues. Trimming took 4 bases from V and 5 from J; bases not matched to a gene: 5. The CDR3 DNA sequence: TGTGCCAGCAGCCCGTACAGGGGGCAAAATGAAAAACTGTTTTTT. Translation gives CASSPYRGQNEKLFF.